This entry describes one T cell receptor beta chain. Treatment defined: oral pan-JAK inhibitor, 5-10 mg twice daily. Alopecia areata patients had lesional scalp punch biopsies and peripheral blood taken from them. This entry comes from a study of CD8+ T cells in alopecia areata. Sequencing templates came from extracted RNA that was reverse transcribed into cDNA. Produced via immunoSEQ multiplex PCR; TCRdb's table is partial and in-frame only. The top ten clones hold 1.8% of a sample with around 290,000 clones, roughly 60% of them seen once. J was trimmed by 4 bases and V by 5 bases; bases with no gene match: 7. This CDR3 is built from 15 residues. CDR1 is SEHNR, CDR2 FQNEAQ, per germline (reference sequence).

Sequencing used CD4+ T cells sorted from blood, obtained at week 24, from a patient treated with tofacitinib. The rearrangement uses TRBV7-9 and TRBJ1-2, with 10 bases aligning to TRBD1. This TCR was recovered from a human donor with alopecia areata. CDR3 nucleotides: TGTGCCAGCAGCCATGGGACAGGGGTTTTCTATGGCTACACCTTC. Residues: CASSHGTGVFYGYTF.